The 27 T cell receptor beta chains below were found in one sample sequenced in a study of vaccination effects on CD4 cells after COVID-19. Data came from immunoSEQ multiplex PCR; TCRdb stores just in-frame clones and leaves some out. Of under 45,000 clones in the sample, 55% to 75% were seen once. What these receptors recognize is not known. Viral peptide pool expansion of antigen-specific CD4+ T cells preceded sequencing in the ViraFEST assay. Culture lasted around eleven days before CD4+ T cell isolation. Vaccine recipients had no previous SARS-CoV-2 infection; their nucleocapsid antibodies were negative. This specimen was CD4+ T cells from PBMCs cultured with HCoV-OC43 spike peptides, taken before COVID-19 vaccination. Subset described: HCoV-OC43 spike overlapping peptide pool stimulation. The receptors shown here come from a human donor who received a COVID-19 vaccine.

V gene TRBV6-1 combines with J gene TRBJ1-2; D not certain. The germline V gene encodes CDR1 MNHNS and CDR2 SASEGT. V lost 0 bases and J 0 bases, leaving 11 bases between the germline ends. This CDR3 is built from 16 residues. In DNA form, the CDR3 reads TGTGCCAGCAGTGAAGCGTTCGCGGAAGCTAACTATGGCTACACCTTC. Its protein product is CASSEAFAEANYGYTF.

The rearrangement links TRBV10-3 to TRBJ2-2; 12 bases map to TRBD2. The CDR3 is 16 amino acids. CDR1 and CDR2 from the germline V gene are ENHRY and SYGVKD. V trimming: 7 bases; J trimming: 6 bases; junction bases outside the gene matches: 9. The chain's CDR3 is CAIKPSGGASPGELFF. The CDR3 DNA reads TGTGCCATCAAGCCTAGCGGGGGGGCCAGTCCCGGGGAGCTGTTTTTT.

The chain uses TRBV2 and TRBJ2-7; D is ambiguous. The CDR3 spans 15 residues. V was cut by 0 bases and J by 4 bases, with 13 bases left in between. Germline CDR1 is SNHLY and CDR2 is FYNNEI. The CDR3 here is CASSEALGSLYEQYF. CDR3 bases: TGTGCCAGCAGTGAAGCGCTTGGCTCCCTTTACGAGCAGTACTTC.

CDR3 amino acids: CASSYSDQETQYF. DNA for the CDR3: TGTGCCAGCAGTTACAGCGATCAAGAGACCCAGTACTTC. The V gene is TRBV6-5, the J gene TRBJ2-5; D uncertain. The CDR3 is made up of 13 amino acids. Per germline, CDR1 MNHEY and CDR2 SVGAGI. Between the trimmed V and J ends, which lost 2 bases and 2 bases, there was a span of 6 bases.

CDR3 residues: CASSQRDRDTEAFF. The DNA of the CDR3 is TGTGCCAGCAGCCAAAGGGACCGGGACACTGAAGCTTTCTTT. The chain recombines TRBV4-2 with TRBJ1-1, with a possible D match to TRBD1 (5 bases). The V gene lost 2 bases and the J gene lost 3 bases, with 10 bases spanning the gap. Germline loops: CDR1 LGHNA, CDR2 YNFKEQ. The CDR3 totals 14 residues.

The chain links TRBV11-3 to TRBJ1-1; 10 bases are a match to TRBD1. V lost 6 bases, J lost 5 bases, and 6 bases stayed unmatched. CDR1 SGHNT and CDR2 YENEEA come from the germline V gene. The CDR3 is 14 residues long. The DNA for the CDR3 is TGTGCCAGCAGTGGACAGGGGGAGAGGACTGAAGCTTTCTTT. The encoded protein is CASSGQGERTEAFF.

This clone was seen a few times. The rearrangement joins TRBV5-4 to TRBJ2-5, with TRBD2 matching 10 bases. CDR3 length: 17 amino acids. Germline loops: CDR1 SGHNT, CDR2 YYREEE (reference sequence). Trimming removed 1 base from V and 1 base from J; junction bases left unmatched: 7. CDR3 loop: CASSLTLLAGIQETQYF. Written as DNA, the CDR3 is TGTGCCAGCAGCTTGACCCTACTAGCGGGGATCCAAGAGACCCAGTACTTC.

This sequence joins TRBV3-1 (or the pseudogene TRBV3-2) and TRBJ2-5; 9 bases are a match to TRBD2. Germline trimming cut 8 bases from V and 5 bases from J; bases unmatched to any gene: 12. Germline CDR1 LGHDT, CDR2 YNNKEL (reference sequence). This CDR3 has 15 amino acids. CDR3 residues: CASATAGGLGETQYF. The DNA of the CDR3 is TGTGCCAGCGCAACAGCGGGGGGCCTCGGGGAGACCCAGTACTTC.

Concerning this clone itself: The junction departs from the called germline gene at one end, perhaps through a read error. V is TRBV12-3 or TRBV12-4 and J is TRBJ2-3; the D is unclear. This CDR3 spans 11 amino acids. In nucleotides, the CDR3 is TGTGCCAGCAGTCACACATATACGCAGTATTTT. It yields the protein CASSHTYTQYF.

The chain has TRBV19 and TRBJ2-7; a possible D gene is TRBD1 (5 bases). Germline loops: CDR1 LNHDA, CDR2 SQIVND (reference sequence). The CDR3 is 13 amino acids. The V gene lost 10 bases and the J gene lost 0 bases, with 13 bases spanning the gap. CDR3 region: CATKRDSSYEQYF. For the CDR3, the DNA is TGTGCCACCAAGAGAGACAGCTCCTACGAGCAGTACTTC. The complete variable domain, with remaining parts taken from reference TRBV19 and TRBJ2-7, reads DGGITQSPKYLFRKEGQNVTLSCEQNLNHDAMYWYRQDPGQGLRLIYYSQIVNDFQKGDIAEGYSVSREKKESFPLTVTSAQKNPTAFYLCATKRDSSYEQYFGPGTRLTVT.

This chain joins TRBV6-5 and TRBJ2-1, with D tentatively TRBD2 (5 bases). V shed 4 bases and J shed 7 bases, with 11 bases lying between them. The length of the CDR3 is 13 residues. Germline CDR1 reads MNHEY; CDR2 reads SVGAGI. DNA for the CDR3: TGTGCCAGCAGTTCCTCCCGAGGGAATGAGCAGTTCTTC. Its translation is CASSSSRGNEQFF.

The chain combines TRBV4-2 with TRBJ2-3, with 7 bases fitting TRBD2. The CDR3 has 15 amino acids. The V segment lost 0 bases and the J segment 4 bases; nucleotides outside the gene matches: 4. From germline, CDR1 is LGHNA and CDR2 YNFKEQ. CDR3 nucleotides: TGTGCCAGCAGCCAAGATTTTACTAGCGCAGATACGCAGTATTTT. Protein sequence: CASSQDFTSADTQYF.

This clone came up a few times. CDR3 in amino acids: CASSYGLTGGSYEQYF. CDR3 DNA sequence: TGTGCCAGCAGTTACGGTCTGACAGGTGGGTCCTACGAGCAGTACTTC. The chain recombines TRBV6-5 with TRBJ2-7; D might be TRBD1 (6 bases). This CDR3 is built from 16 residues. From germline, CDR1 is MNHEY and CDR2 SVGAGI. The V and J ends lost 2 bases and 1 base respectively, with 15 bases between them.

The CDR3 bases are TGCGCCAGCAGCTTGCAGGGACCAAATGAAAAACTGTTTTTT. It translates to CASSLQGPNEKLFF. The V and J genes are TRBV5-1 and TRBJ1-4; D may be TRBD1 (5 bases). Per germline, CDR1 SGHRS and CDR2 YFSETQ. This CDR3 is 14 amino acids long. Trimming cost V 1 base and J 5 bases, with 9 bases left between them.

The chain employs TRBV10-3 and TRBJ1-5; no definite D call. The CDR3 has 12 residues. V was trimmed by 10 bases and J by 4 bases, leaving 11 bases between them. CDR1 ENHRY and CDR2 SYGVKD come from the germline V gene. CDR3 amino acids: CATLEVNQPQHF. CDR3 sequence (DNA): TGTGCCACCCTCGAAGTGAATCAGCCCCAGCATTTT.

Here the CDR3 reads CASSEPRGGSYSPLHF. The CDR3 DNA reads as TGTGCCAGCAGTGAACCCCGGGGGGGGTCCTATTCACCCCTCCACTTT. The chain employs TRBV2 and TRBJ1-6; D is possibly TRBD1 (5 bases). CDR1 and CDR2 (germline): SNHLY, FYNNEI. The CDR3 extends over 16 amino acids. Trimming shortened V by 2 bases and J by 8 bases, and 16 bases separated the two germline ends.

The CDR3 bases are TGTGCCACCAGTGACCGGACTAGCCTGGACGGGGAGCTGTTTTTT. It translates to CATSDRTSLDGELFF. V gene TRBV24-1 combines with J gene TRBJ2-2; 8 bases match TRBD2. The CDR3 runs 15 residues. Per the germline V gene, CDR1 is KGHDR and CDR2 is SFDVKD. The J segment lost 7 bases and the V segment lost 4 bases, leaving 7 bases of the junction unmatched.

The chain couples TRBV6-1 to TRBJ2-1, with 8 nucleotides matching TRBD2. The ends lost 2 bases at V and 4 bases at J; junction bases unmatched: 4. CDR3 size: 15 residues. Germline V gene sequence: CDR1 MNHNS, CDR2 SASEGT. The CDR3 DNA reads TGTGCCAGCAGTGAATCAAGCGGGGGTTACAATGAGCAGTTCTTC. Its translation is CASSESSGGYNEQFF.

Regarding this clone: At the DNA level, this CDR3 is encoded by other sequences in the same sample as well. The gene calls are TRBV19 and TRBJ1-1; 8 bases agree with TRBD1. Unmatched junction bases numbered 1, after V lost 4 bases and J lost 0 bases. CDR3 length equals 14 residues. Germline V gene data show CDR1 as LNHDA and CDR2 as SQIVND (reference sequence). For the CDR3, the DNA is TGTGCCAGTAGTAGGGGACAGGTGAACACTGAAGCTTTCTTT. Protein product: CASSRGQVNTEAFF.

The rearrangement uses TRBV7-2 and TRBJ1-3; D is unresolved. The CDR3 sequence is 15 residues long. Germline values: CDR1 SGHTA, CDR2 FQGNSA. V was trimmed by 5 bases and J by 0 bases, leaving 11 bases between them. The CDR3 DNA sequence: TGTGCCAGCAGCCGTTTGGCCGGCTCTGGAAACACCATATATTTT. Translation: CASSRLAGSGNTIYF.

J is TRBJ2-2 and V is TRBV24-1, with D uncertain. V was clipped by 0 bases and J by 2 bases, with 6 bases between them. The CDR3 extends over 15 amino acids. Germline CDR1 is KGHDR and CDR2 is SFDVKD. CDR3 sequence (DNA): TGTGCCACCAGTGATTTGCCACCTAACACCGGGGAGCTGTTTTTT. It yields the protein CATSDLPPNTGELFF.

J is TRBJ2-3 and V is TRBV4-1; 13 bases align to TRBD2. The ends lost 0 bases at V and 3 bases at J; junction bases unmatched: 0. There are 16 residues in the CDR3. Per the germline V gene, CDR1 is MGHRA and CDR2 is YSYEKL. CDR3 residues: CASSQETSGRTDTQYF. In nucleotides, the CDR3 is TGCGCCAGCAGCCAAGAGACTAGCGGGAGGACAGATACGCAGTATTTT.

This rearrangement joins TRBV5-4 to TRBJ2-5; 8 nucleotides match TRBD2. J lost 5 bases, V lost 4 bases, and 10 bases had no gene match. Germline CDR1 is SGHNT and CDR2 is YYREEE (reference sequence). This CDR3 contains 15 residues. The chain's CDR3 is CASSPGAGGLETQYF. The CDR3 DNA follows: TGTGCCAGCAGCCCCGGGGCGGGAGGTCTCGAGACCCAGTACTTC.

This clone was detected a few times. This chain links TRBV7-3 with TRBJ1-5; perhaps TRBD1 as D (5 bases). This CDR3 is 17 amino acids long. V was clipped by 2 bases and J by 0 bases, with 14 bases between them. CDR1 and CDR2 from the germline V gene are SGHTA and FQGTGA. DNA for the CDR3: TGTGCCAGCAGCTTAGTCGCAGGGCTGTTTAGCAATCAGCCCCAGCATTTT. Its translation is CASSLVAGLFSNQPQHF.

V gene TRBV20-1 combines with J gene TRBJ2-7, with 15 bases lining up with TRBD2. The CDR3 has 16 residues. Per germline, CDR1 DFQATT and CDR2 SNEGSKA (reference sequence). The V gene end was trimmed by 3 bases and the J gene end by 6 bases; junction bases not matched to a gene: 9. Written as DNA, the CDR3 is TGCAGTGCTAGTATCCCCTTGGGACTAGCGGGAGGCGAGCAGTACTTC. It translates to CSASIPLGLAGGEQYF.

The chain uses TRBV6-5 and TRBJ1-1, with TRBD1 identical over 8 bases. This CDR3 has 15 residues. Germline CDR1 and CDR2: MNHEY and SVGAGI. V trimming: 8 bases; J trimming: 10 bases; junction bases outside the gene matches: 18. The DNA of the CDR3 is TGTGCCAGCCGAGGGGCGGACAGGGAGGGCGCCGGAGCTTTCTTT. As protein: CASRGADREGAGAFF.

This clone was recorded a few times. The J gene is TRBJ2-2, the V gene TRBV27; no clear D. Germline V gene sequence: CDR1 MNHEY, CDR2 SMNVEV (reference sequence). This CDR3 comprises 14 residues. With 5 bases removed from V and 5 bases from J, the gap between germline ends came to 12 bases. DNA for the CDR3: TGTGCCAGCAGTCCCCTTCGGGTAACCGGGGAGCTGTTTTTT. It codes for CASSPLRVTGELFF.